The 10 T cell receptor beta chains given below trace back to one sample, sequenced in a study of blood T cell repertoires in COVID-19. Assay used: immunoSEQ multiplex PCR; TCRdb lists only in-frame clones, some missing. The table has 200,000 to 250,000 clones, roughly 80% seen once. The sample was peripheral blood. These receptors all stem from a woman of 80 years or more with COVID-19, enrolled during active disease.

The chain recombines TRBV7-9 with TRBJ1-1; 11 nucleotides match TRBD1. CDR1 and CDR2 (germline): SEHNR, FQNEAQ (reference sequence). This CDR3 region has 16 residues. The V gene end was trimmed by 5 bases and the J gene end by 4 bases; junction bases not matched to a gene: 9. The CDR3: CASSTRPGQGGTEAFF. In nucleotides, the CDR3 is TGTGCCAGCAGCACTCGTCCGGGACAGGGGGGCACTGAAGCTTTCTTT.

The rearrangement uses TRBV28 and TRBJ1-6, with D unresolved. Germline V gene lookup returns CDR1 MDHEN and CDR2 SYDVKM. The CDR3 is 17 amino acids. V was shortened by 7 bases and J by 3 bases, with 19 bases between the two germline ends. CDR3 in amino acids: CASISGGAEYYNSPLHF. For the CDR3, the DNA is TGTGCCAGCATAAGCGGAGGAGCCGAGTACTATAATTCACCCCTCCACTTT.

This clone was counted a few times. The V call is TRBV10-3, the J call TRBJ1-1; D possibly corresponds to TRBD1 (6 bases). This CDR3 has 16 residues. V was pared by 2 bases and J by 1 base, with 14 bases between. Germline V lookup: CDR1 ENHRY, CDR2 SYGVKD. CDR3 DNA: TGTGCCATCAGTGAGACGACAGGTAAGGGGAACACTGAAGCTTTCTTT. Amino acid sequence: CAISETTGKGNTEAFF.

The rearrangement links TRBV23-1 to TRBJ2-5, with TRBD2 matching over 8 bases. TRBV23-1 is reported as an ORF; its role is uncertain. V dropped 0 bases and J dropped 4; count of bases not matched to a gene: 4. The CDR3 extends over 15 amino acids. The CDR3 region has the DNA TGCGCCAGCAGTCAATCAACTAGCGGATTAGAGACCCAGTACTTC. It specifies CASSQSTSGLETQYF.

This clone was seen only a few times. Other DNA variants within this sample encode the same CDR3. The gene calls are TRBV6-5 and TRBJ1-6; possibly TRBD1 for D (6 bases). CDR1 and CDR2 from the germline V gene are MNHEY and SVGAGI. The CDR3 is 13 residues long. The ends were cut back, 8 bases at V and 10 bases at J, with 15 bases in the middle. The CDR3 protein is CASRQVLNSPLHF. The CDR3 nucleotides read TGTGCCAGCCGACAGGTCCTAAACTCACCCCTCCACTTT.

The gene calls are TRBV21-1 and TRBJ1-1; no check of the table's D call, TRBD1, against the DNA was made. TRBV21-1 represents a pseudogene. This CDR3 is 16 amino acids long. CDR3 sequence (DNA): TGTGCCAGCAGCCCTAACTACGCAGGGGGCAACACTGAAGCTTTCTTT. This codes for CASSPNYAGGNTEAFF.

The chain joins TRBV7-9 to TRBJ2-3, with a weak D call TRBD2 (6 bases). Germline-derived CDR1 and CDR2 are SEHNR and FQNEAQ (reference sequence). Trimming removed 5 bases at V and 4 bases at J, with 19 bases between. The CDR3 contains 16 residues. CDR3: CASSVVLAEQSDTQYF. CDR3 nucleotide sequence: TGTGCCAGCAGCGTTGTTTTAGCGGAGCAATCAGATACGCAGTATTTT.

The chain uses TRBV6-5 and TRBJ2-4, with 8 bases fitting TRBD1. The germline CDR1 and CDR2 sequences are MNHEY and SVGAGI. This CDR3 spans 13 amino acids. J was trimmed by 4 bases and V by 7 bases; bases with no gene match: 3. The CDR3 reads CASTTGGKNIQYF. DNA for the CDR3: TGTGCCAGCACCACAGGGGGTAAAAACATTCAGTACTTC.

The CDR3 DNA is TGTGCCAGCGGGAGGATGGAAAAACTGTTTTTT. Protein: CASGRMEKLFF. The chain carries TRBV6-6 and TRBJ1-4; D not resolved. With 8 bases removed from V and 8 bases from J, the gap between germline ends came to 9 bases. The germline V gene has CDR1 MNHNY and CDR2 SVGAGI (reference sequence). CDR3 size: 11 residues.

This sequence joins TRBV5-1 and TRBJ1-2; D is unresolved. The V gene lost 5 bases and the J gene lost 6 bases, with 20 bases spanning the gap. The germline gives CDR1 SGHRS, CDR2 YFSETQ. CDR3 length: 15 residues. The CDR3 bases are TGCGCCAGCAGTTCGGCTCCGGGGAGGAAGGATGGCTACACCTTC. Amino acids: CASSSAPGRKDGYTF.